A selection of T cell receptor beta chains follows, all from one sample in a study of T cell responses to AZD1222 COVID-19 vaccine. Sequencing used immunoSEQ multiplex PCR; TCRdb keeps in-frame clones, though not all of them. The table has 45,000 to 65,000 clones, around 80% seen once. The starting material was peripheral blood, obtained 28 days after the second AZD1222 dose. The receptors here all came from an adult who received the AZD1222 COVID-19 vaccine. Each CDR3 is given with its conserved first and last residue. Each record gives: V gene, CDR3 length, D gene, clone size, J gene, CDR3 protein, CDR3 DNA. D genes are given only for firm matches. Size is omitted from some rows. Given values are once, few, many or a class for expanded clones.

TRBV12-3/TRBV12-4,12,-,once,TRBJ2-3,CASSWTTGTQYF,TGTGCCAGCAGTTGGACCACGGGCACTCAGTATTTT
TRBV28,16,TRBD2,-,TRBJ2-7,CASRMRLAGPWGEQYF,TGTGCCAGCAGGATGCGACTAGCGGGGCCCTGGGGGGAGCAGTACTTC
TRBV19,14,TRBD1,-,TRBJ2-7,CASSNRGRSYEQYF,TGTGCCAGTAGCAACAGGGGGCGCTCCTACGAGCAGTACTTC
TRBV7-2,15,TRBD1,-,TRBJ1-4,CASSFGAGGGEKLFF,TGTGCCAGCAGCTTTGGAGCAGGGGGGGGTGAAAAACTGTTTTTT
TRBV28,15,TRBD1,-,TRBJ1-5,CASSLSGTGTQPQHF,TGTGCCAGCAGTTTGTCCGGGACAGGGACTCAGCCCCAGCATTTT
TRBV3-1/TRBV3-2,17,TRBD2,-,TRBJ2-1,CASSQVLTSGGANEQFF,TGTGCCAGCAGCCAAGTGCTAACTAGCGGGGGGGCTAATGAGCAGTTCTTC
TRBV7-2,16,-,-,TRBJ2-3,CASSQLSGSITDTQYF,TGTGCCAGCAGCCAGCTGAGCGGGTCAATCACAGATACGCAGTATTTT
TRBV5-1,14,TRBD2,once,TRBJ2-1,CASRGLAVYNEQFF,TGCGCCAGCCGCGGACTAGCGGTTTACAATGAGCAGTTCTTC
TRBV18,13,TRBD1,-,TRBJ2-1,CASSRTGIDEQFF,TGTGCCAGCTCACGGACAGGGATCGATGAGCAGTTCTTC
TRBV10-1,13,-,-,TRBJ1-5,CASSALGNQPQHF,TGCGCCAGCAGTGCTTTGGGGAATCAGCCCCAGCATTTT
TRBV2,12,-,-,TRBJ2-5,CASRDNQETQYF,TGTGCCAGCAGGGACAACCAAGAGACCCAGTACTTC
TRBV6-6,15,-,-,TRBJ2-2,CASSYSGRGTGELFF,TGTGCCAGCAGTTACTCGGGGAGAGGAACCGGGGAGCTGTTTTTT